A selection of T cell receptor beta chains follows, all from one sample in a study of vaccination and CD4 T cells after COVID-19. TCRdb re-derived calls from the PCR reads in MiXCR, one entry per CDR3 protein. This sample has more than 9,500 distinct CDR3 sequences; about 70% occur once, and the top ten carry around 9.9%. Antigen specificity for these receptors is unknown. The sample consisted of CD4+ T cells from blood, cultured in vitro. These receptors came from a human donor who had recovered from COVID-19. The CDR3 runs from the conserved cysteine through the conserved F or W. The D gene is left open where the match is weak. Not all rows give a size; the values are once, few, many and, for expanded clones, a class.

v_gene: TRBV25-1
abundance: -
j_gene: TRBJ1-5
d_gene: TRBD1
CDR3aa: CASSETGGVNQPQHF
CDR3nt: TGTGCCAGCAGTGAAACAGGGGGCGTCAATCAGCCCCAGCATTTT

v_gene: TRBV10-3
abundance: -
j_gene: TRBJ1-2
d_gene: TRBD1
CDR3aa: CAISDWGQGTGGYTF
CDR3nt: TGTGCCATCAGTGACTGGGGACAGGGGACGGGTGGCTACACCTTC

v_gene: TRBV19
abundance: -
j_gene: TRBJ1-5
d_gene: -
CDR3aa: CASSVGASNQPQHF
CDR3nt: TGTGCCAGTAGTGTGGGGGCATCAAATCAGCCCCAGCATTTT

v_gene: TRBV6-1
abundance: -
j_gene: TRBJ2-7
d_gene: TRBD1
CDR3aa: CASRKGQGYEQYF
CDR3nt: TGTGCCAGCAGAAAAGGACAGGGCTACGAGCAGTACTTC

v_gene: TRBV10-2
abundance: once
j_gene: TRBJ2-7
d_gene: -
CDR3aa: CASSDLGRITYEQYF
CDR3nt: TGCGCCAGCAGTGATTTGGGACGGATTACCTACGAGCAGTACTTC

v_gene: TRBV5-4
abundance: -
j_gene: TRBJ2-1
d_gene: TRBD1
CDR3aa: CASSSTGTGGNEQFF
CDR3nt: TGTGCCAGCAGTTCCACCGGGACAGGGGGCAATGAGCAGTTCTTC

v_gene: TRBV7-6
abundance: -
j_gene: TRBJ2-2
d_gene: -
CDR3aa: CASSLGVVNTGELFF
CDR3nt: TGTGCCAGCAGCTTAGGTGTGGTGAACACCGGGGAGCTGTTTTTT

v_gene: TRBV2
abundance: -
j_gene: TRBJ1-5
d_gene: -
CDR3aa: CATIPGRGQPQHF
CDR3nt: TGTGCCACTATACCGGGAAGGGGACAGCCCCAGCATTTT

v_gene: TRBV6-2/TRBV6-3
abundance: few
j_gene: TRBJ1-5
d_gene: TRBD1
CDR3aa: CASSQQGWQPQHF
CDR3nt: TGTGCCAGCAGTCAACAGGGGTGGCAGCCCCAGCATTTT

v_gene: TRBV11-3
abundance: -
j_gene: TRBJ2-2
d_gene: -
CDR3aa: CASSSRGQTGELFF
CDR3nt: TGTGCCAGCAGCTCCCGAGGACAGACCGGGGAGCTGTTTTTT

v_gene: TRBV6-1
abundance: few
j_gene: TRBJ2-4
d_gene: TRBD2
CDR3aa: CASRSGRGIQYF
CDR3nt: TGTGCCAGCAGAAGCGGGAGAGGCATTCAGTACTTC

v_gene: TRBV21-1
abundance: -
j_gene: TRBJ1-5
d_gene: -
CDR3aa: CASGGLENQPQHF
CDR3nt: TGTGCCAGCGGGGGTCTGGAGAATCAGCCCCAGCATTTT

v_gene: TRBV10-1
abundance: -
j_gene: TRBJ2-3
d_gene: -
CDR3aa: CASSAGVTDTDTQYF
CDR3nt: TGCGCCAGCAGCGCAGGGGTAACCGACACAGATACGCAGTATTTT

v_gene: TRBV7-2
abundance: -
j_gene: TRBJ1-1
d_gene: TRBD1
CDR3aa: CASSLDGTGGTEAFF
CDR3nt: TGTGCCAGCAGCTTAGACGGGACAGGGGGCACTGAAGCTTTCTTT

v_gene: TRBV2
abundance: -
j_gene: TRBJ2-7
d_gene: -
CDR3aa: CASRPDHPGEQYF
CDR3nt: TGTGCCAGCAGACCTGACCACCCGGGGGAGCAGTACTTC

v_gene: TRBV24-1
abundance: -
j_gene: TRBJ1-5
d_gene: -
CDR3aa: CATSDSSGDQPQHF
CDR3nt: TGTGCCACCAGTGATTCTTCAGGGGATCAGCCCCAGCATTTT

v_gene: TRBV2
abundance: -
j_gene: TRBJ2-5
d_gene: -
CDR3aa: CASSVRETQYF
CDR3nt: TGTGCCAGCAGTGTCCGGGAGACCCAGTACTTC

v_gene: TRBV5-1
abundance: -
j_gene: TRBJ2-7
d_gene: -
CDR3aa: CASSLIGAGDEQYF
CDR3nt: TGCGCCAGCAGCTTGATAGGGGCGGGTGACGAGCAGTACTTC

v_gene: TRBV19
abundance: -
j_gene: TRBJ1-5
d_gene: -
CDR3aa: CASSPLEGVVLSNQPQHF
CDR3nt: TGTGCCAGTAGTCCCCTTGAAGGGGTCGTTCTTAGCAATCAGCCCCAGCATTTT

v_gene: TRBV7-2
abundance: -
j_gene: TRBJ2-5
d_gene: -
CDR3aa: CASSKRQEGETQYF
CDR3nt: TGTGCCAGCAGCAAAAGACAGGAGGGAGAGACCCAGTACTTC

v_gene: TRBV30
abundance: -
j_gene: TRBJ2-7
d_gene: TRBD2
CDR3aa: CAWSASGRVYEQYF
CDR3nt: TGTGCCTGGAGTGCTAGCGGGAGGGTATACGAGCAGTACTTC

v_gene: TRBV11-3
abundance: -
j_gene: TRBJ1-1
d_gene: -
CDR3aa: CASSSRDTEAFF
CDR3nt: TGTGCCAGCAGCTCTAGGGACACTGAAGCTTTCTTT

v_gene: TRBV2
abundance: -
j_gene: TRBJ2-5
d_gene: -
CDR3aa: CASSDSSPVTQYF
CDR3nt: TGTGCCAGCAGTGATTCGAGCCCGGTGACCCAGTACTTC

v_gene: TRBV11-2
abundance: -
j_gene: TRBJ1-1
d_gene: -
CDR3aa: CASSPGQNTEAFF
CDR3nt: TGTGCCAGCAGTCCGGGACAGAACACTGAAGCTTTCTTT

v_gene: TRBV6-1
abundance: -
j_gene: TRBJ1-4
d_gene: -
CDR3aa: CASSEEGRASKLFF
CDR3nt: TGTGCCAGCAGTGAAGAAGGTCGCGCCTCTAAACTGTTTTTT

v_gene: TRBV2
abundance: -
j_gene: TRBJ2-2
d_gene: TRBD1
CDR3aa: CASSGTGNTGELFF
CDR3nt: TGTGCCAGCAGCGGGACAGGGAACACCGGGGAGCTGTTTTTT

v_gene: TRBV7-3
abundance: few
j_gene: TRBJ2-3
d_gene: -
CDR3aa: CASSLERARSDTQYF
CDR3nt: TGTGCCAGCAGCTTAGAGCGGGCTCGCTCGGATACGCAGTATTTT

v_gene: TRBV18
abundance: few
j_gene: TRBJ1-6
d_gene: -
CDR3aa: CASSPTGTQGNSPLHF
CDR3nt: TGTGCCAGCTCACCAACCGGGACGCAAGGAAATTCACCCCTCCACTTT

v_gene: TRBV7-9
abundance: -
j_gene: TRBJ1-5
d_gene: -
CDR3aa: CASSSQGGNQPQHF
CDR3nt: TGTGCCAGCAGCTCACAGGGTGGCAATCAGCCCCAGCATTTT

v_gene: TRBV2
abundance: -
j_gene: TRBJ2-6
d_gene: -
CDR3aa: CASYRTSGQGIPGANVLTF
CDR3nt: TGTGCCAGCTACCGTACGAGCGGGCAAGGTATTCCTGGGGCCAACGTCCTGACTTTC

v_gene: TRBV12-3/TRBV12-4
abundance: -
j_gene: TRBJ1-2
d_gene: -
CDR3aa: CASSYYRVDYGYTF
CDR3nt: TGTGCCAGCAGTTATTACAGGGTAGACTATGGCTACACCTTC

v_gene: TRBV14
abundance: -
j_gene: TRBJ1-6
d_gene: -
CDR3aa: CASSLYGSSYNSPLHF
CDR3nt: TGTGCCAGCAGTTTATACGGGAGCTCCTATAATTCACCCCTCCACTTT

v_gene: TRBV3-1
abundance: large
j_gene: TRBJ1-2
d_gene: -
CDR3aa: CASSEAPAGGYTF
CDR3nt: TGTGCCAGCAGCGAAGCCCCTGCAGGAGGCTACACCTTC

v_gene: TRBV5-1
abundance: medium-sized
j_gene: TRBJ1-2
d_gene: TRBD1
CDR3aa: CASSLSMGTGYGYTF
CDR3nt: TGCGCCAGCAGCTTAAGTATGGGGACAGGATATGGCTACACCTTC

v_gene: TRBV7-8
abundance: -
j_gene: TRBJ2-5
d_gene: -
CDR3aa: CASSLVANSETQYF
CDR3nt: TGTGCCAGCAGCTTAGTCGCCAACTCAGAGACCCAGTACTTC

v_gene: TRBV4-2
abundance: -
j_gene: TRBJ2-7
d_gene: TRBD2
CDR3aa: CASSQASGGRFYEQYF
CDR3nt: TGTGCCAGCAGCCAAGCCAGCGGGGGCCGATTCTACGAGCAGTACTTC

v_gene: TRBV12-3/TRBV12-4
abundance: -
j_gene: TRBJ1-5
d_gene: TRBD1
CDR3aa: CASNTQGENQPQHF
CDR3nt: TGTGCCAGCAATACACAGGGGGAGAATCAGCCCCAGCATTTT

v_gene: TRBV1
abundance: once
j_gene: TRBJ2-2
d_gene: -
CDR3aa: CTSSQDLYRVTGGLTGELFF
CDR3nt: TGCACCAGCAGCCAAGATCTGTATCGTGTAACAGGGGGCTTGACCGGGGAGCTGTTTTTT

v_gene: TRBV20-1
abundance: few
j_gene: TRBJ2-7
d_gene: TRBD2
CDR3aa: CSARDPGTSGSGDEQYF
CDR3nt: TGCAGTGCTAGAGACCCAGGGACTAGCGGGAGTGGGGACGAGCAGTACTTC

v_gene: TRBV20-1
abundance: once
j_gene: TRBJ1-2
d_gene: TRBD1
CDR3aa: CSAPPGQGSYGYTF
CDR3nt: TGCAGTGCGCCCCCGGGACAGGGGAGCTATGGCTACACCTTC